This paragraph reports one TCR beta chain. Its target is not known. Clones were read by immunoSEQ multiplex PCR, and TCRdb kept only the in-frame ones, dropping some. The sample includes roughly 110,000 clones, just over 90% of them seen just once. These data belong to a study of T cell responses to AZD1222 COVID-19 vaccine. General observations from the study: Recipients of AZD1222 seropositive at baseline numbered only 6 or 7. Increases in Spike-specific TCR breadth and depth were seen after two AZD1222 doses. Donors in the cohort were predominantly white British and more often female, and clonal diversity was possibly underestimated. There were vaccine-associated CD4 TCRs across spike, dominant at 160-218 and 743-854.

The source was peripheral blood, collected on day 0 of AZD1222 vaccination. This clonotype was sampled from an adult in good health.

The CDR3 region is CASSQEQTGASTDTQYF. For the CDR3, the DNA is TGTGCCAGCAGCCAAGAGCAGACGGGCGCTAGCACAGATACGCAGTATTTT. The chain has TRBV4-2 and TRBJ2-3; D gene uncertain. The CDR3 length is 17 residues. From germline, CDR1 is LGHNA and CDR2 YNFKEQ. V was shortened by 0 bases and J by 0 bases, with 13 bases between the two germline ends.